Below are 16 T cell receptor beta chains sequenced from a single sample in a study of blood T cell repertoires in COVID-19. Sequencing used immunoSEQ multiplex PCR; TCRdb keeps in-frame clones, though not all of them. The top ten clones hold around 6.3% of a sample with over 300,000 clones, around 89% of them seen once. The material sequenced was peripheral blood. These receptors were collected from a man between 18 and 29 years old with active or convalescent COVID-19.

Here the CDR3 reads CASNRDRGNTEAFF. The CDR3 coding sequence is TGCGCCAGCAACCGGGACAGGGGTAACACTGAAGCTTTCTTT. V gene TRBV5-1 combines with J gene TRBJ1-1; 10 nucleotides match TRBD1. The junction had 4 bases not matched to a gene; V was cut back by 6 bases and J by 2 bases. The CDR3 length is 14 residues. Germline CDR1 is SGHRS and CDR2 is YFSETQ. Looking up the rest from reference TRBV5-1 and TRBJ1-1 gives the full variable domain: KAGVTQTPRYLIKTRGQQVTLSCSPISGHRSVSWYQQTPGQGLQFLFEYFSETQRNKGNFPGRFSGRQFSNSRSEMNVSTLELGDSALYLCASNRDRGNTEAFFGQGTRLTVV.

The rearrangement joins TRBV6-5 to TRBJ1-1; TRBD1 matches 9 bases. V lost 2 bases and J lost 4; bases outside the gene matches: 5. Germline CDR1 is MNHEY and CDR2 is SVGAGI. There are 15 residues in the CDR3. For the CDR3, the DNA is TGTGCCAGCAGTTACGGGACAGGGCTAGTCACTGAAGCTTTCTTT. As protein: CASSYGTGLVTEAFF.

V and J are TRBV12-3 or TRBV12-4 and TRBJ2-7; 10 bases align to TRBD2. V lost 8 bases, J lost 6 bases, and 7 bases stayed unmatched. The CDR3 consists of 13 residues. The CDR3 loop is CASGLAGVSEQYF. CDR3 DNA sequence: TGTGCCAGCGGGCTAGCGGGAGTATCCGAGCAGTACTTC.

This clone was picked up one time. The V gene is TRBV9, the J gene TRBJ2-5; D unresolved. The germline gives CDR1 SGDLS, CDR2 YYNGEE. V was trimmed by 1 base and J by 4 bases, leaving 5 bases between them. The CDR3 runs 12 residues. CDR3 in amino acids: CASSVSGETQYF. The CDR3 coding sequence is TGTGCCAGCAGCGTATCAGGAGAGACCCAGTACTTC.

The genes are TRBV2 and TRBJ2-4; D is unclear. Trimming removed 6 bases from V and 6 bases from J, with 15 bases in between. In germline, CDR1 is SNHLY, CDR2 FYNNEI. The CDR3 spans 14 residues. The CDR3 protein is CASRAELLRNIQYF. The CDR3 DNA reads TGTGCCAGCAGGGCGGAGCTACTGAGAAACATTCAGTACTTC.

This clone was found once. This chain connects TRBV6-5 to TRBJ2-3; TRBD2 matches 13 bases. Germline CDR1 reads MNHEY; CDR2 reads SVGAGI. After removal of 7 bases from V and 5 bases from J, the junction contained 3 bases not matched to a gene. CDR3 length: 14 amino acids. CDR3 bases: TGTGCCAGCAAACTAGCGGGAGGGTTAGATACGCAGTATTTT. Translation gives CASKLAGGLDTQYF.

The V gene is TRBV7-2, the J gene TRBJ1-2, with 10 bases aligning to TRBD1. Trimming cost V 3 bases and J 4 bases; bases outside gene matches: 8. The CDR3 length is 16 residues. Germline V gene sequence: CDR1 SGHTA, CDR2 FQGNSA. In DNA form, the CDR3 reads TGTGCCAGCAGCTTTGCCCGACAGGGGGCAGTCTATGGCTACACCTTC. Translating gives CASSFARQGAVYGYTF.

This rearrangement joins TRBV4-2 to TRBJ1-2; D may be TRBD1 (5 bases). From germline, CDR1 is LGHNA and CDR2 YNFKEQ. V was clipped by 0 bases and J by 1 base, with 9 bases between them. This CDR3 is built from 15 residues. The CDR3, as DNA: TGTGCCAGCAGCCAAGATCGACAGATTAACTATGGCTACACCTTC. This codes for CASSQDRQINYGYTF.

This chain connects TRBV6-6 to TRBJ1-4; maybe TRBD1 (6 bases). V lost 8 bases to trimming and J lost 8 bases, with 18 bases between them. The CDR3 spans 14 residues. Germline V gene lookup returns CDR1 MNHNY and CDR2 SVGAGI (reference sequence). The CDR3 DNA follows: TGTGCCAGCTCCGGACAGCAGCTTTTAGAAAAACTGTTTTTT. This sequence encodes CASSGQQLLEKLFF.

The chain couples TRBV5-6 to TRBJ2-3, with 15 bases fitting TRBD2. Germline V gene data show CDR1 as SGHDT and CDR2 as YYEEEE. V was clipped by 5 bases and J by 4 bases; unmatched bases: 8. The CDR3 length is 17 residues. In DNA, the CDR3 is TGTGCCAGCAGACTGAGGACTAGCGGGGGGGCCGCAGATACGCAGTATTTT. Amino acids: CASRLRTSGGAADTQYF.

The chain links TRBV6-6 to TRBJ1-6, with D perhaps matching TRBD1 (6 bases). CDR1 is MNHNY, CDR2 SVGAGI, per germline (reference sequence). The CDR3 runs 16 residues. Between the trimmed V and J ends, which lost 7 bases and 0 bases, there was a span of 13 bases. The CDR3 region has the DNA TGTGCCAGCACGACTAAACAGGGCTCCTATAATTCACCCCTCCACTTT. This sequence encodes CASTTKQGSYNSPLHF.

A remark on this clone: An end of the junction does not agree with germline; a read error may underlie this. This rearrangement joins TRBV19 to TRBJ2-6; TRBD1 might be the D (5 bases). CDR3 size: 13 residues. CDR1 LNHDA and CDR2 SQIVND come from the germline V gene (reference sequence). In nucleotides, the CDR3 is TGTGCCAGTAGGGTCTCTGGGGCCAACGTGCTGACTTTC. It is translated as CASRVSGANVLTF.

J is TRBJ1-6 and V is TRBV5-1; 7 bases are shared with TRBD1. This CDR3 is built from 13 residues. Trimming removed 9 bases from V and 8 bases from J; junction bases left unmatched: 8. In germline, CDR1 is SGHRS, CDR2 YFSETQ. The CDR3 protein is CATSTGNDSPLHF. The DNA for the CDR3 is TGCGCCACCTCGACAGGGAATGATTCACCCCTCCACTTT.

The rearrangement joins TRBV13 to TRBJ1-2, with D unresolved. Germline CDR1 is PRHDT and CDR2 is FYEKMQ (reference sequence). The germline V and J ends were trimmed by 1 base and 5 bases, with 14 bases remaining between them. The CDR3 covers 15 residues. The CDR3 nucleotides are TGTGCCAGCAGCTTAGACGGTAATTTAGTATATGGCTACACCTTC. Protein product: CASSLDGNLVYGYTF. The whole variable domain, remainder taken from reference TRBV13 and TRBJ1-2, is AAGVIQSPRHLIKEKRETATLKCYPIPRHDTVYWYQQGPGQDPQFLISFYEKMQSDKGSIPDRFSAQQFSDYHSELNMSSLELGDSALYFCASSLDGNLVYGYTFGSGTRLTVV.

This chain uses TRBV7-2 with TRBJ2-7; D might be TRBD1 (5 bases). Germline V gene lookup returns CDR1 SGHTA and CDR2 FQGNSA. This CDR3 is 14 amino acids long. Trimming left V 3 bases short and J 3 bases short, with 12 bases between. CDR3 coding DNA: TGTGCCAGCAGCTTTAATCAGGGTAGCTACGAGCAGTACTTC. Translation: CASSFNQGSYEQYF.

The chain combines TRBV28 with TRBJ1-5; no clear D. This CDR3 is 14 amino acids long. Germline V gives CDR1 MDHEN, CDR2 SYDVKM. V was shortened by 5 bases and J by 4 bases, with 12 bases between the two germline ends. The CDR3 spells CASSKINRNQPQHF. The DNA for the CDR3 is TGTGCCAGCAGTAAAATAAACAGAAATCAGCCCCAGCATTTT.